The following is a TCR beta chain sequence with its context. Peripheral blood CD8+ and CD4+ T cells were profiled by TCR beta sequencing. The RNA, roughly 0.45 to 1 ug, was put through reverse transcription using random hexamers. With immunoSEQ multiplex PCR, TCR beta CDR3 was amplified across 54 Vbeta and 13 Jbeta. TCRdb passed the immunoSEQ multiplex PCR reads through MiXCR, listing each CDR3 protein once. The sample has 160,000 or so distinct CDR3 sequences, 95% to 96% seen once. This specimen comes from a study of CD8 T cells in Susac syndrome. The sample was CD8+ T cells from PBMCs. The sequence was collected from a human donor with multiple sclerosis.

The CDR3 protein is CSVVSRVGETQYF. Written as DNA, the CDR3 is TGCAGCGTTGTTTCCAGGGTGGGAGAGACCCAGTACTTC. V and J are TRBV29-1 and TRBJ2-5; D is possibly TRBD1 (5 bases). The CDR3 is 13 residues long. The germline gives CDR1 SQVTM, CDR2 ANQGSEA. Trimming stripped 4 bases from V and 4 bases from J, with 13 bases between.